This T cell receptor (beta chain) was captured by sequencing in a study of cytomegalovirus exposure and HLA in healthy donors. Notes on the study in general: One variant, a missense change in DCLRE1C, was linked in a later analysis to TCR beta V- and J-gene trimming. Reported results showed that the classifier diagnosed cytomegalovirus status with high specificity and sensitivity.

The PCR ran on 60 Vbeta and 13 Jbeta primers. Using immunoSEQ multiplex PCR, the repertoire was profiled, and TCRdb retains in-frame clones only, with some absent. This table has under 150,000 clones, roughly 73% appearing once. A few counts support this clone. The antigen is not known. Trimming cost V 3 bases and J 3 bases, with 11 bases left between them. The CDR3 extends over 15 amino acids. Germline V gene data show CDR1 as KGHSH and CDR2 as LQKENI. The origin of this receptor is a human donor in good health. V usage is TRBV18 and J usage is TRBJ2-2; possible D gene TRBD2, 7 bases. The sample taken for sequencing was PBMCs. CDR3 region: CASSPWEGDTGELFF. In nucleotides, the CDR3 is TGTGCCAGCTCACCTTGGGAGGGGGACACCGGGGAGCTGTTTTTT.